This entry features one T cell receptor (beta chain) sequence. Its antigen remains unknown. The CDR3 runs to 13 residues. Germline values: CDR1 MNHEY, CDR2 SMNVEV (reference sequence). Between the trimmed V and J ends, which lost 5 bases and 0 bases, there was a span of 4 bases. The data derive from a study of vaccination and CD4 T cells after COVID-19. Study-wide points: Only post-vaccination samples contained a median approximately 84% of the reactive clones in convalescent patients.

In TCRdb, the PCR reads were re-called with MiXCR into one record per CDR3 protein. The repertoire holds some 28,000 distinct CDR3 sequences, with 45% to 60% as singletons. Time point: late sampling 161 to 241 days after vaccination in a few convalescent patients. The TCR originated in a human donor who had recovered from COVID-19. Source: CD4+ T cells from blood, taken about 7 months after SARS-CoV-2 vaccination. The J gene is TRBJ2-2, the V gene TRBV27; D is undetermined. The CDR3 loop reads CASSRTNTGELFF. Here the CDR3 DNA reads TGTGCCAGCAGTCGGACGAACACCGGGGAGCTGTTTTTT.